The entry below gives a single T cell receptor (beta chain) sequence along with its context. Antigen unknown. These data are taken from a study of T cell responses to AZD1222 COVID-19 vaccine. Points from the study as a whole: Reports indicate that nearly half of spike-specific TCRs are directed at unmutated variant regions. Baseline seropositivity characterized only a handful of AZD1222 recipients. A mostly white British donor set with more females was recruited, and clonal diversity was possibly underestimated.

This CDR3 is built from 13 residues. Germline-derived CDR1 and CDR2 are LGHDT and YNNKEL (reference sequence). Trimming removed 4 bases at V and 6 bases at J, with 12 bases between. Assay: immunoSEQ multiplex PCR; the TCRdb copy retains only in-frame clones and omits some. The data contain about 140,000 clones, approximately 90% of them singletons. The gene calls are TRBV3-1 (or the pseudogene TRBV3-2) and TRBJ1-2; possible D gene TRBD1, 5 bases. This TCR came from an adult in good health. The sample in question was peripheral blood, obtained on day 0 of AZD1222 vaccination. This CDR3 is CASSRQGFDGYTF. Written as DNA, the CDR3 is TGTGCCAGCAGCCGTCAGGGCTTCGATGGCTACACCTTC.